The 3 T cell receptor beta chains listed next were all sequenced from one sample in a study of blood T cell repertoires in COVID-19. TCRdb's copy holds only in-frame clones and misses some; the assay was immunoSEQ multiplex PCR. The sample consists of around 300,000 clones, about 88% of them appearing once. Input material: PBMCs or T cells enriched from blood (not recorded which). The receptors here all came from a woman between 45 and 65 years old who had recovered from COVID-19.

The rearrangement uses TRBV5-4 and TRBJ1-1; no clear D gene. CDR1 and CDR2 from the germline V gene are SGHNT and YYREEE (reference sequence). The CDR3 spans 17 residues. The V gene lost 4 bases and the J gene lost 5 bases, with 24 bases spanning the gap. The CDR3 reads CASSPISPERQVTEAFF. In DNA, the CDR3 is TGTGCCAGCAGCCCAATATCCCCCGAGCGGCAGGTTACTGAAGCTTTCTTT.

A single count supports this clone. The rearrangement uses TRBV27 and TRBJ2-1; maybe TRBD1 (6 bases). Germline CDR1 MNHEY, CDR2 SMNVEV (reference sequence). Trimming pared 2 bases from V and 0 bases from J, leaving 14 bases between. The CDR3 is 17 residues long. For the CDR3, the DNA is TGTGCCAGCAGTTTACGGGACAACTGGAGCTCCTACAATGAGCAGTTCTTC. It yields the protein CASSLRDNWSSYNEQFF.

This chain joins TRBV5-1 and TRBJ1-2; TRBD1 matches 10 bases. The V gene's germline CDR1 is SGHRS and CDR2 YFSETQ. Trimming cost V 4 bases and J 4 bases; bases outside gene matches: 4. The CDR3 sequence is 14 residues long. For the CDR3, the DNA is TGCGCCAGCAGCGCCGGGACAGGGGCCTATGGCTACACCTTC. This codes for CASSAGTGAYGYTF.